This is a list of T cell receptor beta chains from one sample in a study of T cells in localized non-small cell lung cancer. TCRdb's table, derived via immunoSEQ multiplex PCR, lists solely in-frame clones and lacks some. The data contain some 54,000 clones, around 81% of them singletons. The input for sequencing was PBMCs, taken before any cancer treatment. These TCRs come from a woman between 35 and 70 years old with stage II lung adenocarcinoma. The CDR3 runs from the conserved cysteine through the conserved F or W. The D gene is left open where the match is weak. Rows give clone size only sometimes, using once, few, many, or a class for an expanded clone.

J gene	D gene	V gene	clone size	CDR3 protein	CDR3 DNA
TRBJ2-2	.	TRBV19	once	CASSLGTPGELFF	TGTGCCAGTAGTTTGGGGACCCCCGGGGAGCTGTTTTTT
TRBJ1-2	.	TRBV19	.	CASTETAFYGYTF	TGTGCCAGTACCGAGACAGCTTTCTATGGCTACACCTTC
TRBJ1-1	TRBD1	TRBV18	.	CASSPPGTGGLTEAFF	TGTGCCAGCTCACCACCCGGGACAGGGGGCTTAACTGAAGCTTTCTTT
TRBJ1-5	.	TRBV2	few	CASRTGAMGNQPQHF	TGTGCCAGCCGTACGGGGGCGATGGGCAATCAGCCCCAGCATTTT
TRBJ1-5	.	TRBV30	.	CAWRGPGHQPQHF	TGTGCCTGGAGGGGCCCCGGGCATCAGCCCCAGCATTTT
TRBJ2-1	.	TRBV6-6	.	CASSLMVLDEQFF	TGTGCCAGCAGTTTGATGGTCTTGGATGAGCAGTTCTTC
TRBJ1-1	TRBD1	TRBV27	few	CASSLGRGLNTEAFF	TGTGCCAGCAGTTTGGGCAGGGGGCTAAACACTGAAGCTTTCTTT
TRBJ1-2	.	TRBV9	.	CASSVHLDYGYTF	TGTGCCAGCAGCGTGCACTTGGACTATGGCTACACCTTC
TRBJ2-5	TRBD1	TRBV7-2	.	CASSYGQVYSQYF	TGTGCCAGCAGCTACGGACAGGTTTATTCCCAGTACTTC
TRBJ2-7	TRBD1	TRBV7-3	.	CASSLVAGQGAQNEQYF	TGTGCCAGCAGCTTAGTCGCGGGCCAGGGGGCGCAGAACGAGCAGTACTTC
TRBJ1-2	TRBD1	TRBV9	.	CASSVPGGGSYGYTF	TGTGCCAGCAGCGTTCCAGGGGGCGGGTCCTATGGCTACACCTTC
TRBJ2-2	.	TRBV6-6	.	CASTLQTTGELFF	TGTGCCAGCACCTTACAGACCACCGGGGAGCTGTTTTTT
TRBJ2-7	TRBD1	TRBV5-1	.	CASSYLQGAGVEQYF	TGCGCCAGCAGCTACCTACAGGGGGCGGGTGTCGAGCAGTACTTC
TRBJ1-5	.	TRBV28	.	CASSSGEIGNQPQHF	TGTGCCAGCAGTTCTGGCGAAATTGGCAATCAGCCCCAGCATTTT
TRBJ2-7	.	TRBV5-4	.	CASSKDYPSSYEQYF	TGTGCCAGCAGTAAAGACTACCCCAGCTCCTACGAGCAGTACTTC
TRBJ2-1	TRBD2	TRBV6-5	.	CASRRGGSYNEQFF	TGTGCCAGCAGGCGGGGGGGTTCCTACAATGAGCAGTTCTTC
TRBJ1-5	TRBD1	TRBV11-3	.	CASSPGTGREKRGNQPQHF	TGTGCCAGCAGCCCCGGGACAGGGAGAGAAAAAAGGGGCAATCAGCCCCAGCATTTT
TRBJ1-2	.	TRBV2	.	CASSEVEGGFFYGYTF	TGTGCCAGCAGTGAAGTGGAGGGAGGTTTCTTCTATGGCTACACCTTC
TRBJ1-5	.	TRBV4-1	.	CASSHGRDNQPQHF	TGCGCCAGCAGTCACGGACGTGACAATCAGCCCCAGCATTTT
TRBJ2-2	.	TRBV4-2	.	CASSQQQGGYGELFF	TGTGCCAGCAGCCAGCAACAGGGGGGGTACGGGGAGCTGTTTTTT
TRBJ1-5	.	TRBV7-2	.	CASSLTGLNQPQHF	TGTGCCAGCAGCTTAACCGGCCTCAATCAGCCCCAGCATTTT
TRBJ1-2	.	TRBV6-1	few	CASGLRSNGYTF	TGTGCCAGCGGTCTTCGAAGCAATGGCTACACCTTC
TRBJ2-7	TRBD1	TRBV28	.	CASISGQDTQDEQYF	TGTGCCAGCATTTCGGGACAGGATACCCAAGACGAGCAGTACTTC
TRBJ2-7	.	TRBV7-6	.	CASSPGRGPYEQYF	TGTGCCAGCAGCCCGGGGAGAGGTCCCTACGAGCAGTACTTC
TRBJ1-1	TRBD1	TRBV6-6	.	CASNLGTGLNTEAFF	TGTGCCAGCAACCTCGGGACAGGCTTGAACACTGAAGCTTTCTTT
TRBJ2-3	.	TRBV6-4	few	CASSSRPSTVPDTQYF	TGTGCCAGCAGTTCTCGACCTAGCACGGTCCCAGATACGCAGTATTTT
TRBJ1-1	.	TRBV2	.	CASREGFGGTEAFF	TGTGCCAGCAGGGAGGGGTTTGGGGGCACTGAAGCTTTCTTT
TRBJ1-2	.	TRBV5-4	.	CASSSRTAEAGGYTF	TGTGCCAGCAGCTCCAGGACCGCCGAAGCGGGAGGCTACACCTTC
TRBJ1-6	.	TRBV7-9	.	CASRTPYNSPLHF	TGTGCCAGCAGGACTCCCTATAATTCACCCCTCCACTTT
TRBJ1-2	TRBD1	TRBV18	.	CASSQQFGTGDHYGYTF	TGTGCCAGCTCACAACAATTCGGGACAGGGGATCACTATGGCTACACCTTC
TRBJ1-1	.	TRBV5-1	.	CASSLGWTGNTEAFF	TGCGCCAGCAGCTTGGGTTGGACGGGGAACACTGAAGCTTTCTTT
TRBJ2-5	.	TRBV5-1	few	CASSLVETPETQYF	TGCGCCAGCAGCTTGGTAGAGACCCCGGAGACCCAGTACTTC
TRBJ2-7	.	TRBV29-1	.	CSVQTELYEQYF	TGCAGCGTCCAGACAGAGCTCTACGAGCAGTACTTC
TRBJ1-2	TRBD1	TRBV6-1	.	CASNLGTGESYGYTF	TGTGCCAGCAATCTGGGGACAGGGGAGTCCTATGGCTACACCTTC
TRBJ2-7	.	TRBV4-1	.	CASSQETAFYEQYF	TGCGCCAGCAGCCAAGAGACAGCCTTCTACGAGCAGTACTTC
TRBJ2-1	.	TRBV6-5	.	CASKVASAGEQFF	TGTGCCAGCAAAGTCGCCTCGGCCGGTGAGCAGTTCTTC
TRBJ1-2	.	TRBV30	.	CASPEYGSYTF	TGTGCCTCCCCAGAATATGGGTCCTACACCTTC
TRBJ2-7	TRBD2	TRBV4-2	once	CASSFSGGASEQYF	TGTGCCAGCAGCTTTAGCGGGGGGGCCAGCGAGCAGTACTTC
TRBJ1-2	.	TRBV7-2	once	CASSSRLLWDRTFSGYTF	TGTGCCAGCAGCTCCCGACTCTTATGGGACCGGACCTTCAGTGGCTACACCTTC
TRBJ1-1	.	TRBV2	.	CASLVEGTEAFF	TGTGCCAGCCTCGTAGAGGGGACTGAAGCTTTCTTT
TRBJ2-3	.	TRBV7-6	.	CASSLAGPTDTQYF	TGTGCCAGCAGCTTAGCGGGGCCCACAGATACGCAGTATTTT
TRBJ1-5	TRBD1	TRBV5-8	.	CASSPRQGGNRPQHF	TGTGCCAGCAGCCCACGACAGGGGGGGAATCGACCCCAGCATTTT
TRBJ1-1	.	TRBV7-9	.	CASSFNPNTEAFF	TGTGCCAGCAGCTTTAATCCGAACACTGAAGCTTTCTTT
TRBJ2-3	.	TRBV6-4	.	CASSDKRTPAPSTDTQYF	TGTGCCAGCAGTGACAAAAGGACCCCGGCCCCTAGCACAGATACGCAGTATTTT
TRBJ1-2	TRBD1	TRBV9	.	CASSTDRVYGYTF	TGTGCCAGCAGCACCGACAGGGTTTATGGCTACACCTTC
TRBJ1-1	.	TRBV6-1	once	CASSFLRASNTEAFF	TGTGCCAGCAGCTTTCTACGGGCCTCGAACACTGAAGCTTTCTTT
TRBJ1-2	.	TRBV5-6	.	CASSLSMLVYGYTF	TGTGCCAGCAGCTTGTCGATGTTAGTTTATGGCTACACCTTC
TRBJ1-2	.	TRBV4-2	.	CASSQDLLGNYGYTF	TGTGCCAGCAGCCAAGACCTTCTGGGTAACTATGGCTACACCTTC
TRBJ2-2	.	TRBV9	.	CASSARGANTGELFF	TGTGCCAGCAGCGCAAGGGGGGCGAACACCGGGGAGCTGTTTTTT
TRBJ1-1	.	TRBV27	.	CASSLGRNTEAFF	TGTGCCAGCAGTTTAGGGCGGAACACTGAAGCTTTCTTT
TRBJ2-1	TRBD2	TRBV19	.	CASSTPPTSGGNEQFF	TGTGCCAGTAGTACCCCCCCGACTAGCGGGGGGAATGAGCAGTTCTTC
TRBJ1-1	TRBD1	TRBV6-6	once	CASSSIQGATEAFF	TGTGCCAGCAGTTCGATCCAGGGGGCCACTGAAGCTTTCTTT